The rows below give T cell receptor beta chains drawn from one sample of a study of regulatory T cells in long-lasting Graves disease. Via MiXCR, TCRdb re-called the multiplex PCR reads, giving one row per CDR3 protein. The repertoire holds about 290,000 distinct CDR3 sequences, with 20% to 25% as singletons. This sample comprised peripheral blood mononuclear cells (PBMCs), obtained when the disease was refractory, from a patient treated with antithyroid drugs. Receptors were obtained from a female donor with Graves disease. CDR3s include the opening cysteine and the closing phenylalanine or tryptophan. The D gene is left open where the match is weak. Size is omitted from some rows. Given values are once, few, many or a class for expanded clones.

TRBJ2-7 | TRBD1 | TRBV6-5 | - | CASSYSRTGFVVYEQYF | TGTGCCAGCAGTTACAGCCGGACAGGATTTGTTGTCTACGAGCAGTACTTC
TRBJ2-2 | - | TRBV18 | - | CASSPPVAGSENTGELFF | TGTGCCAGCTCACCACCGGTGGCGGGGTCCGAGAACACCGGGGAGCTGTTTTTT
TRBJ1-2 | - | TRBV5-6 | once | CASTLPEDYGYTF | TGTGCCAGCACCTTACCAGAGGACTATGGCTACACCTTC
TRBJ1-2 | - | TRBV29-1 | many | CSVGSGDNYGYTF | TGCAGCGTTGGATCAGGGGACAACTATGGCTACACCTTC
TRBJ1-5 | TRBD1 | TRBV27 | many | CASSSGTGETQPQHF | TGTGCCAGCAGTTCCGGGACAGGAGAGACTCAGCCCCAGCATTTT
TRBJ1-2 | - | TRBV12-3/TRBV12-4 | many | CASSLSGTELANYGYTF | TGTGCCAGCAGTTTATCTGGGACGGAGTTAGCTAACTATGGCTACACCTTC
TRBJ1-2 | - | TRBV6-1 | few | CASSQDSPNYGYTF | TGTGCCAGCAGTCAGGACAGCCCGAACTATGGCTACACCTTC
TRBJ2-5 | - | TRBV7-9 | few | CASSLGGAQYF | TGTGCCAGCAGCTTGGGTGGGGCCCAGTACTTC
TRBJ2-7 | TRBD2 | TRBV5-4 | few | CASSKRPGGDYEQYF | TGTGCCAGCAGCAAACGGCCCGGGGGGGACTACGAGCAGTACTTC
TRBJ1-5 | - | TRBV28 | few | CASSRGGDQPQHF | TGTGCCAGCAGTAGGGGGGGCGATCAGCCCCAGCATTTT
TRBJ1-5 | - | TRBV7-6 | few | CASSLEPDSNQPQHF | TGTGCCAGCAGCTTAGAGCCCGATAGCAATCAGCCCCAGCATTTT
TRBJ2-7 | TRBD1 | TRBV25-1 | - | CASSDDRGDTYEQYF | TGTGCCAGCAGTGACGACAGGGGAGATACATACGAGCAGTACTTC
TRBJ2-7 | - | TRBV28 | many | CASSSTPRREQYF | TGTGCCAGCAGTTCAACCCCCCGGCGGGAGCAGTACTTC
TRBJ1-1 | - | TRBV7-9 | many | CASSLEYTEAFF | TGTGCCAGCAGCTTGGAATACACTGAAGCTTTCTTT
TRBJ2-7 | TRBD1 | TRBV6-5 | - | CASSYLRDRGYEQYF | TGTGCCAGCAGTTACCTCCGGGACAGGGGCTACGAGCAGTACTTC
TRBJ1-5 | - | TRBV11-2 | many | CASSSGGQPNQPQHF | TGTGCCAGCAGCTCCGGAGGACAGCCTAATCAGCCCCAGCATTTT
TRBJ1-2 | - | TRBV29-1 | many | CSAGPREPSPYGYTF | TGCAGCGCTGGGCCCAGGGAGCCGTCCCCTTATGGCTACACCTTC
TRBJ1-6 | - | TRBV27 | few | CASSSSPGHNSPLHF | TGTGCCAGCAGTTCATCGCCAGGACATAATTCACCCCTCCACTTT
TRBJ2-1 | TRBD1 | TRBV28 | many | CASQGDSNEQFF | TGTGCCAGCCAAGGGGACAGCAATGAGCAGTTCTTC
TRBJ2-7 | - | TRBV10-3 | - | CAISPGIYEQYF | TGTGCCATCAGTCCCGGGATCTACGAGCAGTACTTC
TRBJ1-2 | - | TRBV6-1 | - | CASKQDAYGYTF | TGTGCCAGCAAGCAGGACGCTTATGGCTACACCTTC
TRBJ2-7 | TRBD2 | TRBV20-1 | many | CSALTSGRAKVYEQYF | TGCAGTGCTCTTACTAGCGGGAGGGCAAAAGTTTACGAGCAGTACTTC
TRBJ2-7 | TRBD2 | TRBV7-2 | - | CASSPLAGMVYEQYF | TGTGCCAGCAGCCCCTTAGCGGGAATGGTCTACGAGCAGTACTTC
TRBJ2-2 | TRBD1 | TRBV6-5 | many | CASSWTGGRFTGELFF | TGTGCCAGCAGTTGGACAGGGGGCCGGTTCACCGGGGAGCTGTTTTTT
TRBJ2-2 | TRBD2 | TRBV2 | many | CASSESSAGGVGELFF | TGTGCCAGCAGTGAATCATCGGCGGGAGGGGTCGGGGAGCTGTTTTTT
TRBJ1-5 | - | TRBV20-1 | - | CSATGTPDQPQHF | TGCAGTGCTACCGGGACACCAGATCAGCCCCAGCATTTT
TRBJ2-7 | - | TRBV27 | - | CASSFGQYYEQYF | TGTGCCAGCAGTTTTGGACAATATTACGAGCAGTACTTC
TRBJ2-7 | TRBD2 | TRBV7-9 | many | CASSLTTSGGYEQYF | TGTGCCAGCAGCTTAACGACTAGCGGAGGGTACGAGCAGTACTTC
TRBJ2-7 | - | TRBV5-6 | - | CASSWRGNPYEQYF | TGTGCCAGCAGCTGGCGGGGAAACCCCTACGAGCAGTACTTC
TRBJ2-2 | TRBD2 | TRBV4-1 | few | CASSFRLAGVGLELFF | TGCGCCAGCAGCTTCCGACTAGCGGGGGTCGGTTTGGAGCTGTTTTTT
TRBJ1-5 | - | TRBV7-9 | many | CASSLGGQPQHF | TGTGCCAGCAGCTTAGGGGGTCAGCCCCAGCATTTT
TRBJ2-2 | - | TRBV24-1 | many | CATSREVDGELFF | TGTGCCACCAGTCGAGAGGTGGACGGGGAGCTGTTTTTT
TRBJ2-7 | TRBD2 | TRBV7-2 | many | CASSLGGRVNEQYF | TGTGCCAGCAGCTTGGGCGGGAGAGTCAACGAGCAGTACTTC
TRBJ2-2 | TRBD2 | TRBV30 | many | CAWSWGLAGDTGELFF | TGTGCCTGGAGCTGGGGACTAGCGGGAGACACCGGGGAGCTGTTTTTT
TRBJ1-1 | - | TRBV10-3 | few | CAISERGGPNTEAFF | TGTGCCATCAGTGAGAGGGGGGGGCCAAACACTGAAGCTTTCTTT
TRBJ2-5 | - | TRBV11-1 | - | CASSLNFSPQETQYF | TGTGCCAGCAGCTTAAATTTTTCCCCACAAGAGACCCAGTACTTC
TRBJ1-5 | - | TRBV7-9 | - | CASSQKPDQPQHF | TGTGCCAGCAGCCAGAAGCCGGATCAGCCCCAGCATTTT